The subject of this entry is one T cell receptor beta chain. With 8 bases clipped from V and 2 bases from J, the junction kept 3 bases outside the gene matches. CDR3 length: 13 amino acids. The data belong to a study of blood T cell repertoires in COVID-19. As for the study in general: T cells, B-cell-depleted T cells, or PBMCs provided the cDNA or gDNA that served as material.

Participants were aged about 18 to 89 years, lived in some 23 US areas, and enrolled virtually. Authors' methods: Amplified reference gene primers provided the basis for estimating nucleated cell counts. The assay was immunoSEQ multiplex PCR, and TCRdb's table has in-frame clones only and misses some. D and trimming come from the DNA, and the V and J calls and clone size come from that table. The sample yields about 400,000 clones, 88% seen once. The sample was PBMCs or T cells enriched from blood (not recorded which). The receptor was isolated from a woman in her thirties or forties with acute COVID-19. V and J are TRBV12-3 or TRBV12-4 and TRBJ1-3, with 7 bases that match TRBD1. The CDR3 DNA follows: TGTGCCAGCGACAGGGTGGCTGGAAACACCATATATTTT. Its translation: CASDRVAGNTIYF.